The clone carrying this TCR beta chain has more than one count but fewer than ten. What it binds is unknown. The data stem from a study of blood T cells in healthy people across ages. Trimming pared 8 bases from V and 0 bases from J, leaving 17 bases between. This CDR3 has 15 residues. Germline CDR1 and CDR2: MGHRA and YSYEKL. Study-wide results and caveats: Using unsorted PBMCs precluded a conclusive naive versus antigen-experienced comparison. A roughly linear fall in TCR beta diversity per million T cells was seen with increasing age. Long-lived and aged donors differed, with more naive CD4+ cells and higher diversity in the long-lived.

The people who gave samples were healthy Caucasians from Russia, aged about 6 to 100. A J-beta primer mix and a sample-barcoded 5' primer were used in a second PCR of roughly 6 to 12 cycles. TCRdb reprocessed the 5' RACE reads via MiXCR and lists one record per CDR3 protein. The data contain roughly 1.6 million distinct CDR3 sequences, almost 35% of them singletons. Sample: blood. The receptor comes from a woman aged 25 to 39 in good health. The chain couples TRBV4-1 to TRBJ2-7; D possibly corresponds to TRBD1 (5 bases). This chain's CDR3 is CASPKQDRNSYEQYF. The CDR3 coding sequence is TGCGCCAGCCCCAAACAGGACCGAAACTCCTACGAGCAGTACTTC.